This T cell receptor (beta chain) was retrieved from a study of OX40 agonist ivuxolimab in advanced cancers. Study summary: Given to patients was ivuxolimab, an agonistic anti-OX40 (CD134) antibody. Three dose-escalation patients had partial responses: one with hepatocellular carcinoma and two with cutaneous melanoma.

Per germline, CDR1 SGDLS and CDR2 YYNGEE. Trimming took off 3 bases at V and 2 bases at J, with 20 bases between the two ends. The length of the CDR3 is 17 residues. Worth noting for this clone: Its cognate antigen is unknown.

Sequencing used immunoSEQ multiplex PCR; TCRdb keeps in-frame clones, though not all of them. Here the sample spans about 83,000 clones, around 84% being singletons. The study, taken as a whole, reports: In the 0.1 to 3.0 mg/kg range, CD4+ and CD8+ blood T cells had expanded clonally by week 6.

Here the sequenced sample was CD4+ or CD8+ T cells sorted from blood, taken in a trial of the OX40 agonist ivuxolimab. The TCR was taken from an adult with an advanced solid tumor such as melanoma, head and neck, liver or kidney cancer. The chain recombines TRBV9 with TRBJ1-2; a possible D gene is TRBD1 (5 bases). The CDR3 is CASSARDGLATNYGYTF. In DNA, the CDR3 is TGTGCCAGCAGCGCTCGGGACGGTTTAGCAACGAACTATGGCTACACCTTC.